The source of this T cell receptor (beta chain) is a study of blood T cell repertoires in COVID-19. Study at large: The study drew acute and convalescent COVID-19 samples from the United States, Italy and Spain. Nucleic acid was either cDNA or gDNA, and it came from T cells, B-cell-depleted T cells, or PBMCs.

TCRdb's table, derived via immunoSEQ multiplex PCR, lists solely in-frame clones and lacks some. The data show tens of thousands of clones, with about 90% seen just once and 15% to 19% held by the top ten. The CDR3 has 16 amino acids. Germline CDR1 is LGHNA and CDR2 is YNFKEQ. Germline trimming cut 1 base from V and 2 bases from J; bases unmatched to any gene: 8. The sample comprised peripheral blood. The source of this sequence is a woman aged 25 to 45 in a cohort sampled during active COVID-19. The chain joins TRBV4-2 to TRBJ2-7, with 7 bases lining up with TRBD2. As DNA, the CDR3 is TGTGCCAGCAGCCAAGTGGGGAGGGCGAGGGCCTACGAGCAGTACTTC. It specifies CASSQVGRARAYEQYF.